This T cell receptor beta chain was identified during a study of CD8 T cells in ankylosing spondylitis. Whole-study results and caveats: Characteristic, it appeared, of ankylosing spondylitis blood was a TCR beta motif of about eight highly homologous variants. Enrichment of disease-linked clones was reportedly significant in matched ankylosing spondylitis synovial fluid.

This clonotype occurred a few times. The antigen remains unidentified. CDR1 is SGHTA and CDR2 is FQGNSA in the germline V gene. V dropped 0 bases and J dropped 0 bases, with 9 bases sitting between them. CDR3 size: 16 residues. Quantitative molecular-barcoded 5'-RACE generated the TCR beta libraries. TCRdb called the 5' RACE reads again in MiXCR, with one record for every CDR3 protein. Counted here are about 220,000 distinct CDR3 sequences, roughly 6.6% occurring once; the ten biggest clones make up approximately 15%. This TCR was recovered from a male donor with ankylosing spondylitis. The V and J genes are TRBV7-2 and TRBJ2-1; TRBD2 is a possible D gene (5 bases). Source material: blood, either unsorted or a sorted T cell fraction (not recorded which). The CDR3 region is CASSLAVLASYNEQFF. The CDR3 DNA follows: TGTGCCAGCAGCTTAGCTGTCCTAGCCTCCTACAATGAGCAGTTCTTC.